This T cell receptor (beta chain) was recovered during a study of T cell changes during pregnancy in multiple sclerosis (dated by TCRdb to 2018 to 2020). About the study as a whole: The study looked at changes in the T cell repertoire across pregnancy in women with multiple sclerosis.

Libraries were made using the immunoSEQ multiplex PCR assay. Entries here come from immuneACCESS through TCRdb and include only in-frame sequences with V and J called. Some clones fail to appear in such tables; in the studies checked, an unresolved V gene covers under half of the shortfall, and the cause of the remainder is unknown. For this sample the table gives fewer than 45,000 clones, of which more than 75% were detected only once. Clones ranked in the top ten supply over 5% of the sample. Turning to this clone: This receptor's antigen is unknown. Per-nucleotide qualities are absent, and no much larger clonotype sits a single base away.

CDR1 and CDR2 are drawn from the germline V gene (reference sequence): SGHKS, YYEKEE. Its CDR3 holds 15 amino acids, cysteine through phenylalanine. Only the CDR3 DNA stays, 45 bases, in frame from base 1. Trimming removed 4 bases from V and 6 bases from J; the gene matches leave 9 bases unexplained. The TCR was taken from a female donor in good health, enrolled as a control in a pregnancy study. Sequenced material: CD8+ T cells from peripheral blood mononuclear cells, taken after pregnancy. The rearrangement combines TRBV5-5 with TRBJ2-3; 9 bases in the middle match TRBD1. This receptor carries the CDR3 CASSLSGTGWDTQYF. DNA sequence: TGTGCCAGCAGCCTCTCCGGGACAGGGTGGGATACGCAGTATTTT. The full variable domain, with segments outside the CDR3 supplied by the reference TRBV5-5 and TRBJ2-3 proteins, appears as DAGVTQSPTHLIKTRGQQVTLRCSPISGHKSVSWYQQVLGQGPQFIFQYYEKEERGRGNFPDRFSARQFPNYSSELNVNALLLGDSALYLCASSLSGTGWDTQYFGPGTRLTVL.